A single sample is the source of the 18 T cell receptor beta chains below, sequenced in a study of technical replicates of blood from a few donors. The protocol was immunoSEQ multiplex PCR, while the TCRdb copy is restricted to in-frame clones and leaves out a portion. The sample lists approximately 94,000 clones; 90% to 97% were seen once. Material for sequencing was T cells isolated from PBMCs. These receptors originate from a human donor in good health.

The genes are TRBV4-1 and TRBJ1-4; TRBD1 matches 9 bases. The CDR3 loop spans 17 amino acids. After removal of 0 bases from V and 6 bases from J, the junction contained 8 bases not matched to a gene. Germline lookup yields CDR1 MGHRA and CDR2 YSYEKL. This CDR3 reads CASSQEVFGTGYEKLFF. The CDR3 nucleotides read TGCGCCAGCAGCCAAGAGGTCTTCGGGACAGGGTATGAAAAACTGTTTTTT.

This chain's CDR3 is CASSVDSGGYTF. The CDR3 DNA reads as TGTGCCAGCAGCGTAGACAGTGGGGGCTACACCTTC. The chain has TRBV9 and TRBJ1-2; no clear D gene. Trimming stripped 0 bases from V and 8 bases from J, with 8 bases between. CDR1 and CDR2 (germline): SGDLS, YYNGEE. The CDR3 sequence is 12 residues long.

V and J are TRBV27 and TRBJ1-5, with 8 bases identical to TRBD1. CDR3 length: 15 residues. Germline V CDR1 and CDR2: MNHEY, SMNVEV (reference sequence). V shed 2 bases, J shed 3 bases, and the junction held 3 bases outside the gene matches. As DNA, the CDR3 is TGTGCCAGCAGTTTAGGACAGGGCTTCAATCAGCCCCAGCATTTT. It specifies CASSLGQGFNQPQHF.

V is TRBV27 and J is TRBJ2-7; 9 bases map to TRBD2. Germline loops: CDR1 MNHEY, CDR2 SMNVEV (reference sequence). The CDR3 length is 13 residues. Trimming removed 6 bases from V and 6 bases from J; junction bases left unmatched: 6. The chain's CDR3 is CASSIAGEVEQYF. The CDR3 coding sequence is TGTGCCAGCAGCATAGCGGGAGAGGTCGAGCAGTACTTC.

The chain joins TRBV9 to TRBJ2-5; TRBD1 is a possible D gene (6 bases). V shed 0 bases and J shed 3 bases, with 12 bases lying between them. Per germline, CDR1 SGDLS and CDR2 YYNGEE. The CDR3 consists of 15 residues. This CDR3 is CASSVDQGLKETQYF. The DNA for the CDR3 is TGTGCCAGCAGCGTAGATCAGGGGTTGAAAGAGACCCAGTACTTC.

The chain has TRBV7-9 and TRBJ2-2; TRBD1 matches at 8 bases. This CDR3 spans 14 amino acids. V dropped 4 bases and J dropped 6; count of bases not matched to a gene: 4. The germline gives CDR1 SEHNR, CDR2 FQNEAQ (reference sequence). CDR3 nucleotides: TGTGCCAGCAGCTCGGACAGGGACGCCGGGGAGCTGTTTTTT. This translates into CASSSDRDAGELFF.

This chain uses TRBV6-5 with TRBJ2-7, with TRBD1 identical over 9 bases. Germline V gives CDR1 MNHEY, CDR2 SVGAGI. The CDR3 loop spans 14 amino acids. J gave up 6 bases and V 9 bases, and 12 bases lay outside the gene matches. The CDR3 sequence: CARRELGQGAEQYF. CDR3 coding DNA: TGTGCCAGGCGAGAACTGGGACAGGGTGCCGAGCAGTACTTC.

This clone was seen only once. This chain links TRBV7-3 with TRBJ2-7; 11 bases map to TRBD2. V lost 5 bases, J lost 9 bases, and 9 bases stayed unmatched. The CDR3 totals 14 residues. CDR1 is SGHTA, CDR2 FQGTGA, per germline. CDR3 sequence: CASSPTNSGRAQYF. As DNA, the CDR3 is TGTGCCAGCAGCCCCACCAATAGCGGGAGGGCGCAGTACTTC.

The chain recombines TRBV5-6 with TRBJ2-4; D ambiguous. The germline V gene encodes CDR1 SGHDT and CDR2 YYEEEE. The CDR3 sequence is 12 residues long. Deletions cut 2 bases from V and 5 bases from J, with 5 bases between. Here the CDR3 reads CASSFLQNIQYF. CDR3 nucleotides: TGTGCCAGCAGCTTCCTCCAAAACATTCAGTACTTC.

The chain uses TRBV4-3 and TRBJ2-7; 8 bases match TRBD2. The CDR3 is 17 residues long. Losses at the gene ends were 0 bases for V and 3 bases for J; bases not matched to a gene: 10. Looked up from germline, CDR1 is LGHNA and CDR2 is YSLEER. The CDR3 nucleotides read TGCGCCAGCAGCCAAGAGTCGCGGGGACTAGGCGTCTACGAGCAGTACTTC. Amino acids: CASSQESRGLGVYEQYF.

The V call is TRBV19, the J call TRBJ2-1; TRBD2 matches 11 bases. V lost 4 bases, J lost 7 bases, and 9 bases stayed unmatched. CDR3 length: 16 amino acids. The V gene's germline CDR1 is LNHDA and CDR2 SQIVND (reference sequence). The CDR3 bases are TGTGCCAGTAGTAAACTAGCGGGAGTTGATGCGAATGAGCAGTTCTTC. Protein: CASSKLAGVDANEQFF.

V usage is TRBV19 and J usage is TRBJ2-5, with D maybe TRBD2 (6 bases). The CDR3 is 12 residues long. V lost 5 bases to trimming and J lost 13 bases, with 17 bases between them. The germline V gene has CDR1 LNHDA and CDR2 SQIVND (reference sequence). CDR3 sequence (DNA): TGTGCCAGTAGTCGACCGGAGGGGCCTCGGTACTTC. Protein product: CASSRPEGPRYF.

V and J are TRBV7-9 and TRBJ1-2, with a possible D match to TRBD1 (5 bases). V was cut by 4 bases and J by 5 bases, with 20 bases left in between. The length of the CDR3 is 16 residues. In germline, CDR1 is SEHNR, CDR2 FQNEAQ (reference sequence). The CDR3: CASSYQTVRTEYGYTF. The CDR3 DNA reads TGTGCCAGCAGCTACCAGACAGTCCGGACGGAATATGGCTACACCTTC.

The CDR3 here is CASTADGTYEQYF. The DNA of the CDR3 is TGTGCCAGCACGGCCGACGGGACCTACGAGCAGTACTTC. The chain carries TRBV6-5 and TRBJ2-7, with a weak D call TRBD2 (5 bases). The germline CDR1 and CDR2 sequences are MNHEY and SVGAGI. This CDR3 spans 13 amino acids. Deletions cut 7 bases from V and 2 bases from J, with 12 bases between.

The chain combines TRBV27 with TRBJ2-7; possibly TRBD1 for D (6 bases). The germline V gene has CDR1 MNHEY and CDR2 SMNVEV (reference sequence). The length of the CDR3 is 14 residues. V gave up 2 bases and J gave up 3 bases, with 11 bases separating them. DNA for the CDR3: TGTGCCAGCAGTTTAGGGACACCCAACTACGAGCAGTACTTC. It specifies CASSLGTPNYEQYF.

The rearrangement joins TRBV19 to TRBJ2-1; possibly TRBD1 for D (5 bases). The CDR3 has 15 amino acids. Germline V CDR1 and CDR2: LNHDA, SQIVND (reference sequence). V dropped 6 bases and J dropped 6 bases, with 18 bases sitting between them. The CDR3 here is CASRTRTSPANEQFF. The CDR3 DNA sequence: TGTGCCAGTAGGACCAGGACATCCCCGGCCAATGAGCAGTTCTTC.

The V gene is TRBV7-9, the J gene TRBJ2-3, with TRBD2 as a possible D gene (5 bases). From germline, CDR1 is SEHNR and CDR2 FQNEAQ (reference sequence). The CDR3 is 15 residues long. Trimming pared 5 bases from V and 4 bases from J, leaving 16 bases between. CDR3: CASSKPGWGADTQYF. The CDR3 DNA reads TGTGCCAGCAGCAAACCGGGGTGGGGAGCAGATACGCAGTATTTT. Drawing the rest from reference TRBV7-9 and TRBJ2-3, the complete variable domain is DTGVSQNPRHKITKRGQNVTFRCDPISEHNRLYWYRQTLGQGPEFLTYFQNEAQLEKSRLLSDRFSAERPKGSFSTLEIQRTEQGDSAMYLCASSKPGWGADTQYFGPGTRLTVL.

The rearrangement uses TRBV30 and TRBJ1-5, with TRBD1 matching 7 bases. CDR1 and CDR2 (germline): GTSNPN, SVGIG (reference sequence). The CDR3 runs 13 residues. The trim removed 7 bases at V and 7 bases at J, leaving 10 bases unmatched. This chain's CDR3 is CAFSQQGNQPQHF. The DNA for the CDR3 is TGTGCCTTCAGCCAACAGGGGAACCAGCCCCAGCATTTT.